The rows below give T cell receptor beta chains drawn from one sample of a study of blood T cell repertoires in COVID-19. Repertoires were generated with immunoSEQ multiplex PCR, while TCRdb's copy carries only in-frame clones and drops some. This sample carries about 670,000 clones, 90% of them seen once, and the ten largest clones take approximately 0.25%. The sample consisted of peripheral blood. The receptors here all came from a woman between 18 and 29 years old with acute or convalescent COVID-19. Each CDR3 is given with its conserved first and last residue. The order of the fields is D gene, J gene, clone size, V gene, CDR3 DNA, CDR3 protein. The D gene is left open where the match is weak. Clone sizes are given selectively: once, few, many, or a class where the clone is expanded.

NA,TRBJ1-5,NA,TRBV30,TGTGCCTGGAGTCAGGGTTCGGTAGGCAATCAGCCCCAGCATTTT,CAWSQGSVGNQPQHF
TRBD1,TRBJ2-7,NA,TRBV4-3,TGCGCCAGCAGCCAAGAACAGGGGGCCTCCTACGAGCAGTACTTC,CASSQEQGASYEQYF
TRBD1,TRBJ2-7,NA,TRBV19,TGTGCCAGTTCCCCAGCGACAGGGGAGTACGAGCAGTACTTC,CASSPATGEYEQYF
NA,TRBJ2-7,NA,TRBV14,TGTGCCAGCAGCCAAGTCCGGGGAGCCGTGCAGTACTTC,CASSQVRGAVQYF
NA,TRBJ1-6,NA,TRBV2,TGTGCCAGCAGTTTTGGACTGGATAATTCACCCCTCCACTTT,CASSFGLDNSPLHF
TRBD2,TRBJ2-1,NA,TRBV7-2,TGTGCCAGCAGCTCGACTAGCGGGGGGTTCAATGAGCAGTTCTTC,CASSSTSGGFNEQFF
TRBD1,TRBJ2-7,NA,TRBV2,TGTGCCAGCAGTCTATCACAGGGGCGTAACCCCTACGAGCAGTACTTC,CASSLSQGRNPYEQYF
NA,TRBJ1-1,NA,TRBV5-1,TGCGCCAGCAGCTTGGCCCCAGGGAGGGTTGAAGCTTTCTTT,CASSLAPGRVEAFF
TRBD1,TRBJ1-6,NA,TRBV7-9,TGTGCCAGCAGCTTAGAGGGGGCTGGTGTAACCCTCCACTTT,CASSLEGAGVTLHF
TRBD2,TRBJ2-1,NA,TRBV5-6,TGTGCCAGCAGCTTCCCGGGACTACCCCTCCTCTCCTACAATGAGCAGTTCTTC,CASSFPGLPLLSYNEQFF
NA,TRBJ1-2,NA,TRBV4-2,TGTGCCAGCAGCCAAGACAGGGGTACAGGCTATGGCTACACCTTC,CASSQDRGTGYGYTF
NA,TRBJ2-5,NA,TRBV11-2,TGTGCCAGCAGCTTAGGCAGGGCAACAGAGACCCAGTACTTC,CASSLGRATETQYF
TRBD1,TRBJ2-7,NA,TRBV19,TGTGCCAGTAGTGGATCCCCTGGGGGACAGCATTTTCTTTACGAGCAGTACTTC,CASSGSPGGQHFLYEQYF
NA,TRBJ1-4,NA,TRBV30,TGTGCCTGGAGTGTGTTCCAGACAACTAATGAAAAACTGTTTTTT,CAWSVFQTTNEKLFF
NA,TRBJ1-1,few,TRBV18,TGTGCCAGCTCAACACAGGGAGCAACGAACACTGAAGCTTTCTTT,CASSTQGATNTEAFF
TRBD2,TRBJ2-7,NA,TRBV18,TGTGCCAGCTCACCAACGGGAGGGGAGCAGTACTTC,CASSPTGGEQYF
TRBD1,TRBJ1-5,NA,TRBV6-5,TGTGCCAGCAGTCCCGGGACAGCATACAATCAGCCCCAGCATTTT,CASSPGTAYNQPQHF
TRBD1,TRBJ1-1,NA,TRBV18,TGTGCCAGCTCCTCACAGGGGGAAGTAGCTTTCTTT,CASSSQGEVAFF
TRBD1,TRBJ2-6,NA,TRBV6-2/TRBV6-3,TGTGCCAGCAGTTACTCGGGACAGGGGGCGCGGTCTGGGGCCAACGTCCTGACTTTC,CASSYSGQGARSGANVLTF
TRBD1,TRBJ1-5,NA,TRBV7-9,TGTGCCAGCAGCTTAGGGACAGGGGTGGATCAGCCCCAGCATTTT,CASSLGTGVDQPQHF
NA,TRBJ1-1,once,TRBV19,TGTGCCAGTAGTGCGGGCAGCGACGGCACTGAAGCTTTCTTT,CASSAGSDGTEAFF
NA,TRBJ1-1,few,TRBV5-4,TGTGCCAGCAGCTTAGAAGCCAGGGGTGGGTCAACTGAAGCTTTCTTT,CASSLEARGGSTEAFF
NA,TRBJ1-2,once,TRBV9,TGTGCCAGCAGCGTAGACGAGGGGGACGGCTACACCTTC,CASSVDEGDGYTF
NA,TRBJ1-2,NA,TRBV6-6,TGTGCCAGCAGTTACGCCGGTGAAAACTATGGCTACACCTTC,CASSYAGENYGYTF
TRBD1,TRBJ2-7,NA,TRBV14,TGTGCCAGCAGCCCGGGACAGGGCTACGAGCAGTACTTC,CASSPGQGYEQYF
NA,TRBJ2-7,NA,TRBV9,TGTGCCAGCAGCGTAGATAGTGCATCAAGAAACCTCGAGCAGTACTTC,CASSVDSASRNLEQYF
NA,TRBJ1-2,NA,TRBV29-1,TGCAGCGTTGAAACCGGGGGAAACTATGGCTACACCTTC,CSVETGGNYGYTF
NA,TRBJ1-6,NA,TRBV10-3,TGTGCCATCAGTGAGTTGGACACTAATTCACCCCTCCACTTT,CAISELDTNSPLHF
NA,TRBJ2-7,once,TRBV25-1,TGTGCCAGCAGTGGAGGAGGGGGCTCCCCCTACGAGCAGTACTTC,CASSGGGGSPYEQYF
NA,TRBJ1-1,NA,TRBV6-1,TGTGCCAGCAGTGAAGGGAGGAGGGTCACTGAAGCTTTCTTT,CASSEGRRVTEAFF
NA,TRBJ1-2,NA,TRBV6-2/TRBV6-3,TGTGCCAGCAGTTACTATTCAGGATCTACCTATGGCTACACCTTC,CASSYYSGSTYGYTF
NA,TRBJ2-1,NA,TRBV6-5,TGTGCCAGCAGTTTGGGACACATCAATGAGCAGTTCTTC,CASSLGHINEQFF
TRBD1,TRBJ1-5,NA,TRBV4-1,TGCGCCAGCAGCCGCGGGGACAGGGGTCTAGGTGAGCCCCAGCATTTT,CASSRGDRGLGEPQHF
TRBD1,TRBJ1-6,NA,TRBV2,TGTGCCAGCAGTCTTCTGGCCAACAGGGGGCCCTCCTATAATTCACCCCTCCACTTT,CASSLLANRGPSYNSPLHF
TRBD1,TRBJ1-4,few,TRBV25-1,TGTGCCAGCACTACCCGGGGACAGGGAAGGGAAAAACTGTTTTTT,CASTTRGQGREKLFF
NA,TRBJ1-2,NA,TRBV6-2/TRBV6-3,TGTGCCAGCAGTTACAACTTCCAGGGCTCCCACTATGGCTACACCTTC,CASSYNFQGSHYGYTF
TRBD1,TRBJ1-1,NA,TRBV19,TGTGCCAGTAGTGGACAGGGATGGAACACTGAAGCTTTCTTT,CASSGQGWNTEAFF
TRBD1,TRBJ1-5,NA,TRBV20-1,TGCAGTGCGGGACAGGTCTACCAGCATTTT,CSAGQVYQHF
TRBD1,TRBJ1-2,once,TRBV5-1,TGCGCCAGCAGACGGACAGGGAGCCATGGCTACACCTTC,CASRRTGSHGYTF
NA,TRBJ1-6,NA,TRBV4-1,TGCGCCAGCAGCCAAGACGGGGGGCGGAGTAATTCACCCCTCCACTTT,CASSQDGGRSNSPLHF
TRBD1,TRBJ2-3,NA,TRBV6-1,TGTGCCAGCAGTGACCGGGACAGGGGAAGGGATACGCAGTATTTT,CASSDRDRGRDTQYF
TRBD1,TRBJ2-7,few,TRBV5-1,TGCGCCAGCAGCTTGGGACAGGGGAGATACGAGCAGTACTTC,CASSLGQGRYEQYF
NA,TRBJ2-7,NA,TRBV21-1,TGTGCCAGCAGCAAATGGGGGGGCGACCCCTACGAGCAGTACTTC,CASSKWGGDPYEQYF
TRBD2,TRBJ2-1,NA,TRBV12-3/TRBV12-4,TGTGCCAGCAGTTTATCCCGCGGGGGAGAGGAGTTCTTC,CASSLSRGGEEFF
TRBD1,TRBJ2-3,NA,TRBV11-2,TGTGCCAGCAGCCAAGAACAGGGGTCTGATACGCAGTATTTT,CASSQEQGSDTQYF